This TCR beta chain was profiled in a study of T-cell reconstitution after alpha-beta-depleted transplantation in children. Remarks on this clonotype: Its antigen remains unknown.

This CDR3 has 14 amino acids. In germline, CDR1 is SQVTM, CDR2 ANQGSEA. The V gene lost 3 bases and the J gene lost 0 bases, with 10 bases spanning the gap. Preparation of the TCRbeta library used unique molecular identifiers. TCRdb reanalysed the PCR reads using MiXCR and keeps one entry per CDR3 protein. The sample contains some 830,000 distinct CDR3 sequences, roughly 15% of which appear only once. Findings of the study overall: Reportedly, roughly two months post-transplant, alpha-beta T cells arose from several hundred expanded graft clones. One year after transplant, T-cell counts and diversity came mostly from newly produced T cells. There were some patients whose high TCRbeta diversity at day 60 came from surviving recipient T cells and thymic progenitors.

The material sequenced was PBMCs, mostly from graft donor cells, taken 360 days after TCRalphabeta/CD19-depleted stem cell transplant. This clonotype originated in a male patient between 5 and 17 years old who had a stem cell transplant for acute lymphoblastic leukemia, so the T cells may come from the graft donor. The chain combines TRBV29-1 with TRBJ2-3; D remains unclear. The CDR3: CSVDIGSSTDTQYF. CDR3 nucleotide sequence: TGCAGCGTTGATATAGGGTCTAGCACAGATACGCAGTATTTT.